This TCR beta chain was sequenced for a study of blood T cell repertoires in COVID-19. Study at large: Samples of COVID-19 (acute and convalescent) were obtained from the United States, Italy and Spain. The analysed material was cDNA or gDNA that came from T cells, B-cell-depleted T cells, or PBMCs.

Original data processing: The authors estimated nucleated cell counts from reference gene primer amplification. Profiled with immunoSEQ multiplex PCR; TCRdb holds only in-frame clones, not every one. V and J calls and clone size are copied from that table; D and trimming were computed from the DNA. The sample contains about 150,000 clones, 80% of which appear only once. Losses at the gene ends were 0 bases for V and 0 bases for J; bases not matched to a gene: 5. There are 16 residues in the CDR3. Per germline, CDR1 SGHVS and CDR2 FQNEAQ. Sequencing used peripheral blood. The rearrangement joins TRBV7-8 to TRBJ2-7, with 7 nucleotides matching TRBD1. The receptor comes from a woman aged 45-65 years with acute or convalescent COVID-19. The CDR3 DNA sequence: TGTGCCAGCAGCTTAGCGAGGGACAGATCCTCCTACGAGCAGTACTTC. Translated: CASSLARDRSSYEQYF.